The present T cell receptor beta chain was sequenced within a study of T cells in Graves' hyperthyroidism and ophthalmopathy. CDR3 length: 16 residues. Per the germline V gene, CDR1 is MNHEY and CDR2 is SVGEGT. J was trimmed by 2 bases and V by 2 bases; bases with no gene match: 8. The TCR beta CDR3 regions underwent amplification using RNA transcripts as the source. When the TCR CDR3 underwent first-round RT-PCR, the HTBI primer set was used. MiXCR, run by TCRdb on the multiplex PCR reads, gives a single entry per CDR3 protein. The sample comprises roughly 660,000 distinct CDR3 sequences, 17% of which are singletons, and around 15% rests with the top ten. This clonotype appeared many times.

Sequenced material: blood. The sequence was collected from a man aged 50-59 years with Graves' hyperthyroidism. The rearrangement uses TRBV6-2 or TRBV6-3 and TRBJ2-7; 8 positions match TRBD1. The CDR3 reads CASSYASGTGTYEQYF. For the CDR3, the DNA is TGTGCCAGCAGTTACGCCTCTGGGACAGGCACCTACGAGCAGTACTTC.